These T cell receptor beta chains were read from a single sample in a study of cytomegalovirus exposure and HLA in healthy donors. TCRdb's table, derived via immunoSEQ multiplex PCR, lists solely in-frame clones and lacks some. Here the sample spans about 140,000 clones, about 61% being singletons. Sequencing was performed on PBMCs. Source of these receptors: a male donor in good health and CMV-seronegative. The CDR3 runs from the conserved cysteine through the conserved F or W. Each record gives: V gene, J gene, D gene, clone size, CDR3 protein, CDR3 DNA. A D gene is named only where the DNA matches it firmly. Clone size, where shown, is once, few, many, or a class for clones that have expanded.

>TRBV5-1|TRBJ2-5|-|once
CASSLAVSSDTETQYF
TGCGCCAGCAGCTTGGCCGTGTCTAGCGATACAGAGACCCAGTACTTC
>TRBV5-1|TRBJ1-4|TRBD1|-
CASSQIGQGLYPEKLFF
TGCGCCAGCAGCCAAATTGGACAGGGCCTCTATCCTGAAAAACTGTTTTTT
>TRBV7-9|TRBJ1-1|TRBD1|-
CASSLASGGFLAFF
TGTGCCAGCAGCTTAGCGTCAGGGGGCTTTTTAGCTTTCTTT
>TRBV7-2|TRBJ2-5|TRBD2|-
CASSSRLAGETQYF
TGTGCCAGCAGCTCTCGACTAGCCGGGGAGACCCAGTACTTC
>TRBV18|TRBJ2-3|-|-
CASSPSGAWTQYF
TGTGCCAGCTCACCATCAGGTGCATGGACGCAGTATTTT
>TRBV2|TRBJ2-7|TRBD2|few
CATGTSGGYEQYF
TGTGCCACCGGGACTAGCGGGGGGTACGAGCAGTACTTC
>TRBV5-4|TRBJ2-1|TRBD2|few
CASTPGRGIGYNEQFF
TGTGCCAGCACTCCTGGGAGGGGTATTGGCTACAATGAGCAGTTCTTC
>TRBV6-6|TRBJ2-1|-|-
CASRQTGRYNEQFF
TGTGCCAGCAGACAGACAGGACGCTACAATGAGCAGTTCTTC
>TRBV2|TRBJ2-2|-|-
CASSELLPNTGELFF
TGTGCCAGCAGTGAACTCCTACCGAACACCGGGGAGCTGTTTTTT
>TRBV6-1|TRBJ2-4|-|-
CASSERDIQYF
TGTGCCAGCAGTGAGAGGGACATTCAGTACTTC
>TRBV6-5|TRBJ2-7|-|few
CASSYGRGYEQYF
TGTGCCAGCAGTTACGGCAGGGGCTACGAGCAGTACTTC
>TRBV7-8|TRBJ2-5|-|-
CASSLVRGTQETQYF
TGTGCCAGCAGCTTAGTAAGGGGGACCCAAGAGACCCAGTACTTC
>TRBV25-1|TRBJ1-4|TRBD1|-
CASSPTGGQGHEKLFF
TGTGCCAGCAGCCCCACGGGGGGACAGGGGCATGAAAAACTGTTTTTT
>TRBV19|TRBJ1-2|-|-
CASSITQNNYGYTF
TGTGCCAGTAGTATAACACAGAACAACTATGGCTACACCTTC
>TRBV28|TRBJ2-3|-|once
CATNRGGTQYF
TGTGCCACCAATAGGGGGGGCACGCAGTATTTT
>TRBV7-2|TRBJ1-2|TRBD1|-
CASSFTGGNGYPF
TGTGCCAGCAGCTTCACAGGGGGTAATGGCTACCCCTTC
>TRBV4-1|TRBJ1-1|-|-
CASSQEDWTDAFTEASF
TGCGCCAGCAGCCAAGAGGATTGGACAGACGCCTTTACTGAAGCTTCCTTT
>TRBV6-6|TRBJ2-5|-|-
CASSYSRGYETQYF
TGTGCCAGCAGTTACTCTCGCGGCTACGAGACCCAGTACTTC
>TRBV19|TRBJ2-1|TRBD2|-
CASSIEGGSGGAINEQFF
TGTGCCAGTAGTATAGAGGGAGGGAGCGGGGGGGCTATCAATGAGCAGTTCTTC
>TRBV5-6|TRBJ2-3|TRBD2|-
CASSPAGGTTDTQYF
TGTGCCAGCAGCCCAGCGGGGGGAACCACAGATACGCAGTATTTT
>TRBV10-1|TRBJ2-5|-|-
CASSESAGDQETQYF
TGCGCCAGCAGTGAGTCAGCAGGGGACCAAGAGACCCAGTACTTC
>TRBV6-5|TRBJ2-7|TRBD1|-
CASRPRGQGEQYF
TGTGCCAGCAGACCCAGGGGACAGGGCGAGCAGTACTTC
>TRBV7-6|TRBJ2-3|-|few
CASSFSRGGNTQYF
TGTGCCAGCAGCTTCTCCCGTGGGGGCAATACGCAGTATTTT
>TRBV7-6|TRBJ1-3|-|-
CASSLGFASSGNTIYF
TGTGCCAGCAGCTTAGGCTTTGCTAGCTCTGGAAACACCATATATTTT
>TRBV19|TRBJ2-3|-|few
CASRAGQDRDTQYF
TGTGCCAGTAGAGCGGGACAGGACCGAGATACGCAGTATTTT
>TRBV10-3|TRBJ1-5|-|-
CAISVGQGGQPQHF
TGTGCCATCAGTGTCGGGCAGGGAGGTCAGCCCCAGCATTTT
>TRBV18|TRBJ1-3|TRBD1|few
CASSRLTGGLGNTIYF
TGTGCCAGCTCACGCCTCACAGGGGGCTTGGGAAACACCATATATTTT
>TRBV13|TRBJ1-6|TRBD1|-
CASSLSTGFNSPLHF
TGTGCCAGCAGCTTATCGACAGGGTTTAATTCACCCCTCCACTTT
>TRBV5-5|TRBJ2-3|-|-
CASSLDDRKTTTQYF
TGTGCCAGCAGCTTGGACGACAGGAAAACAACTACGCAGTATTTT
>TRBV10-2|TRBJ2-7|-|-
CASSGGSSYEQYF
TGCGCCAGCAGTGGCGGATCATCCTACGAGCAGTACTTC
>TRBV4-1|TRBJ2-5|-|few
CASSRSGQSIQETQYF
TGCGCCAGCAGCCGGTCGGGACAAAGTATCCAAGAGACCCAGTACTTC